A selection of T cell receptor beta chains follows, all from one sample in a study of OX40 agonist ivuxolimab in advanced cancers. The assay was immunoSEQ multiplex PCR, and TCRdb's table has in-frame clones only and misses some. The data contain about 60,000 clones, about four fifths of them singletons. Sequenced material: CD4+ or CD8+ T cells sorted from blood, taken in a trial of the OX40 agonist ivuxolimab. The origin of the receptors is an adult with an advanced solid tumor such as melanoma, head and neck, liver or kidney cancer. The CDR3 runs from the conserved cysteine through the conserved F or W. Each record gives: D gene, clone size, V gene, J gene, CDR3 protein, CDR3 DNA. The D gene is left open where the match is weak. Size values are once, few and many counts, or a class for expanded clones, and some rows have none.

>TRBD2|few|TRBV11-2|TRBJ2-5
CASGLVGGGSQETQYF
TGTGCCAGCGGGCTTGTAGGCGGGGGGAGCCAAGAGACCCAGTACTTC
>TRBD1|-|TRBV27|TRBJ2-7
CASSLSPGQGPHEQYF
TGTGCCAGCAGTTTAAGTCCGGGACAGGGTCCCCACGAGCAGTACTTC
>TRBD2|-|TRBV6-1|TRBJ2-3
CASSEGAGGPFTDTQYF
TGTGCCAGCAGTGAAGGGGCGGGGGGCCCTTTCACAGATACGCAGTATTTT
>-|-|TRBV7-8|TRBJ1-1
CASSFSDTEAFF
TGTGCCAGCAGCTTCAGTGACACTGAAGCTTTCTTT
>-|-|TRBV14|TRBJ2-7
CASSPTSYEQYF
TGTGCCAGCAGCCCAACTTCTTACGAGCAGTACTTC
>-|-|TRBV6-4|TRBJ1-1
CASSDRPKNTEAFF
TGTGCCAGCAGTGACCGGCCGAAGAACACTGAAGCTTTCTTT
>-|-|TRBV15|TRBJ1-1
CATSREGGNTEAFF
TGTGCCACCAGCAGAGAGGGGGGGAACACTGAAGCTTTCTTT
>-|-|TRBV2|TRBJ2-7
CASRPDRRLSYEQYF
TGTGCCAGCAGGCCTGACAGGCGCCTCTCCTACGAGCAGTACTTC
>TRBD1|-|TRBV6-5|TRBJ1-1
CASRTGAGGTEAFF
TGTGCCAGCCGCACAGGGGCAGGGGGAACTGAAGCTTTCTTT
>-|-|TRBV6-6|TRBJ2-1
CASTATGPSSYNEQFF
TGTGCCAGCACCGCCACAGGCCCGAGCTCCTACAATGAGCAGTTCTTC
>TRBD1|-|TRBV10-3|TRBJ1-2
CAISASGTGGLNYGYTF
TGTGCCATCAGCGCCTCCGGGACAGGGGGGCTTAACTATGGCTACACCTTC
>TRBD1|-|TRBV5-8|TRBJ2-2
CASSYSQGARGELFF
TGTGCCAGCAGCTATTCACAGGGGGCGCGAGGGGAGCTGTTTTTT
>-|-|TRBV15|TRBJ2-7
CATSRDRGFYEQYF
TGTGCCACCAGCAGAGATCGGGGGTTCTACGAGCAGTACTTC
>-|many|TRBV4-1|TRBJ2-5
CASSARTEETQYF
TGCGCCAGCAGCGCCCGGACAGAAGAGACCCAGTACTTC
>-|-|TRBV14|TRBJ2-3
CASSQRGGGRDTQYF
TGTGCCAGCAGCCAAAGAGGGGGGGGCAGAGATACGCAGTATTTT
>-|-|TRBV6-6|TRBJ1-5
CASRTTTGQPQHF
TGTGCCAGCAGAACGACTACAGGCCAGCCCCAGCATTTT
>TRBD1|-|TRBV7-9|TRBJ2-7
CASSLGGTGGANEQYF
TGTGCCAGCAGCTTAGGAGGGACAGGGGGCGCAAACGAGCAGTACTTC
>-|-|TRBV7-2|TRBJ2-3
CASSPGGSTDTQYF
TGTGCCAGCAGCCCCGGAGGTAGCACAGATACGCAGTATTTT
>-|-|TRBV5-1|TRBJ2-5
CASSLGRGETQYF
TGCGCCAGCAGCTTGGGCAGGGGAGAGACCCAGTACTTC
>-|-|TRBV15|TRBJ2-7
CATSRAGRRYEQYF
TGTGCCACCAGCAGGGCTGGGAGACGTTACGAGCAGTACTTC
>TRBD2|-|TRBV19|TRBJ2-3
CASSRPGLAGTDTQYF
TGTGCCAGTAGTAGACCGGGACTAGCGGGCACAGATACGCAGTATTTT
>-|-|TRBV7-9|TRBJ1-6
CASSLGGAASLHF
TGTGCCAGCAGCTTAGGTGGGGCGGCGAGTCTCCACTTT
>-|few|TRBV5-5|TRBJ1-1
CASSLEGQPRGAFF
TGTGCCAGCAGCTTGGAGGGACAACCTAGGGGGGCTTTCTTT
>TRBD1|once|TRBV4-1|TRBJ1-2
CASSQGTGGGYTF
TGCGCCAGCAGCCAGGGAACAGGGGGTGGCTACACCTTC
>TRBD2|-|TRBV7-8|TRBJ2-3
CASSLETSGGAGDTQYF
TGTGCCAGCAGCTTAGAAACTAGCGGGGGGGCCGGAGATACGCAGTATTTT
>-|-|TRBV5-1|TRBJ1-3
CASSLAGNSGNTIYF
TGCGCCAGCAGCTTGGCGGGGAACTCTGGAAACACCATATATTTT
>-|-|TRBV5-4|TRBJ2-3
CASSPDGFVGDTQYF
TGTGCCAGCAGCCCCGACGGATTTGTCGGAGATACGCAGTATTTT
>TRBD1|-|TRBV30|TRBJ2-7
CAWSPFRDRPSYEQYF
TGTGCCTGGAGTCCTTTTAGGGACAGGCCTTCCTACGAGCAGTACTTC
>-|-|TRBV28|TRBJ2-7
CASTPSDRNSYEQYF
TGTGCCAGCACCCCCTCTGACAGAAACTCCTACGAGCAGTACTTC
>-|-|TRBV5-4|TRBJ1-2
CASSLGAGTSLNSGYTF
TGTGCCAGCAGCTTGGGTGCAGGGACCTCACTCAACAGTGGCTACACCTTC
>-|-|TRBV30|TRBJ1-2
CAWTLGYGYTF
TGTGCCTGGACACTAGGATATGGCTACACCTTC
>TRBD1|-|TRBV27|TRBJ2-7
CASHTGDSYEQYF
TGTGCCAGTCACACAGGGGATTCCTACGAGCAGTACTTC
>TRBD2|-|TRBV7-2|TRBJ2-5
CASSLAGTSGKETQYF
TGTGCCAGCAGCTTAGCCGGGACTAGCGGTAAAGAGACCCAGTACTTC
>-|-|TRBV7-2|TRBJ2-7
CASSLEVGSYF
TGTGCCAGCAGCTTAGAAGTAGGTTCGTACTTC